Included here is one T cell receptor beta chain sequence, with context. Its antigen is unknown. Of the isolated RNA, all was reverse transcribed, and so the sequenced material was expressed TCRB transcripts. Profiled with immunoSEQ multiplex PCR; TCRdb holds only in-frame clones, not every one. The data contain under 950,000 clones, 15% to 20% of them singletons. This record belongs to a study of beta chain features in type 1 diabetes. The ends lost 4 bases at V and 4 bases at J; junction bases unmatched: 10. The length of the CDR3 is 16 residues. Germline-derived CDR1 and CDR2 are LGHNA and YSLEER. A single heparinised blood sample, averaging around 120 mL, was obtained per donor. Sorting of CD4+ naive, central memory, regulatory and stem cell-like memory cells was performed via CD45RO/CCR7/CD25/CD127/CD95/CD27. Overall study findings and caveats: For Type 1 diabetes patients, all four CD4+ subsets carried TCRB CDR3s that were moderately but significantly shorter.

This sequence was found in a young woman in good health. Sequencing was carried out using naive CD4+ T cells from blood. The chain links TRBV4-3 to TRBJ2-5; 9 bases map to TRBD1. CDR3 sequence reads: CASSPRIGQGRETQYF. CDR3 DNA sequence: TGCGCCAGCAGCCCCCGAATCGGACAGGGGAGAGAGACCCAGTACTTC.